Presented here are 19 T cell receptor beta chains from one specimen sequenced in a study of tumor and adjacent non-tumor tissue in lung cancer. A modified ARM-PCR protocol with three rounds of nested PCR amplified TCRbeta. Using its own MiXCR run on the multiplex PCR reads, TCRdb lists one record per CDR3 protein. The data contain just over 200,000 distinct CDR3 sequences, less than 80% of them seen just once; the ten biggest clones take up less than 25%. RNA was extracted from bulk tissue without any cell sorting. Sequencing was performed on lung tumor tissue. These receptors were collected from a man aged 55-75 years with non-small cell lung cancer.

Turning to this clonotype: The junction and the germline gene differ at one end; a read error may be behind it. The rearrangement joins TRBV20-1 to TRBJ2-7; D may correspond to TRBD1 or TRBD2 (5 bases each). Looked up from germline, CDR1 is DFQATT and CDR2 is SNEGSKA (reference sequence). This CDR3 is 13 amino acids long. The CDR3 loop reads CSAIGTLLSEEYF. The CDR3 region has the DNA TGCAGTGCTATCGGGACCCTGCTAAGCGAGGAGTACTTC.

This sequence joins TRBV6-2 or TRBV6-3 and TRBJ2-7; 7 bases line up with TRBD2. The CDR3 is 13 residues long. Per the germline V gene, CDR1 is MNHEY and CDR2 is SVGEGT. V dropped 4 bases and J dropped 11; count of bases not matched to a gene: 11. Written as DNA, the CDR3 is TGTGCCAGCAGTTCCGGGACTAACGGGAGAGAGTACTTC. Translating it yields CASSSGTNGREYF.

On this clonotype itself: This could be a read error, since a much larger clone is one nucleotide away. This chain uses TRBV29-1 with TRBJ1-6; no reliable D call. Germline values: CDR1 SQVTM, CDR2 ANQGSEA. There are 16 residues in the CDR3. The CDR3 sequence is CSVSLLGGKNNSPLRF. The CDR3 DNA follows: TGCAGCGTCTCCCTGTTAGGAGGGAAGAATAATTCACCCCTCCGCTTT. The full variable domain, completed using reference TRBV29-1 and TRBJ1-6, is SAVISQKPSRDICQRGTSLTIQCQVDSQVTMMFWYRQQPGQSLTLIATANQGSEATYESGFVIDKFPISRPNLTFSTLTVSNMSPEDSSIYLCSVSLLGGKNNSPLRFGNGTRLTVT.

With respect to this clonotype: Possible read error: a much larger clone is one base away. This sequence joins TRBV4-2 and TRBJ2-7; 9 bases map to TRBD2. CDR3 length: 17 residues. CDR1 LGHNA and CDR2 YNFKEQ come from the germline V gene. The CDR3 nucleotides read TGTGCCGGCAGCCAAGTGACTAGCGGCAACCCGACCTACGAGCAGTACTTC. Protein sequence: CAGSQVTSGNPTYEQYF.

Note on this clonotype: A read error may explain this, as a much larger clone is one base away. This rearrangement joins TRBV29-1 to TRBJ2-2; 8 nucleotides line up with TRBD2. The germline V gene has CDR1 SQVTM and CDR2 ANQGSEA. V lost 4 bases, J lost 2 bases, and 6 bases stayed unmatched. The length of the CDR3 is 15 residues. The CDR3: CSVGGLVVNTGELFF. The CDR3, as DNA: TGCAGCGTTGGGGGACTAGTAGTCAACACCGGGGAGCTGTTTTTT.

Concerning this clonotype: Being one base from a much bigger clone, this may be a read error. J is TRBJ2-1 and V is TRBV12-5; D is undetermined. CDR1 is LGHNT and CDR2 is FRNRAP in the germline V gene. V was cut by 0 bases and J by 3 bases, with 6 bases left in between. The CDR3 contains 14 residues. In nucleotides, the CDR3 is TGTGCTAGTGGTTTGGTAGATGGCTACAATGAGCAGTTCTTC. Encoded protein: CASGLVDGYNEQFF.

This clonotype was picked up a small number of times. The CDR3 region is CATSLRSTNEKLFF. DNA for the CDR3: TGTGCCACTAGCCTTCGATCAACTAATGAAAAACTGTTTTTT. The rearrangement links TRBV7-9 to TRBJ1-4; the D is unclear. CDR1 is SEHNR and CDR2 is FQNEAQ in the germline V gene (reference sequence). V lost 10 bases to trimming and J lost 0 bases, with 12 bases between them. The CDR3 loop spans 14 amino acids.

This clonotype was observed once. This sequence may be a read error, since a much larger clone differs from it by one base. V usage is TRBV6-5 and J usage is TRBJ1-6; 10 bases match TRBD1. CDR1 is MNHEY, CDR2 SVGAGI, per germline. Germline trimming cut 7 bases from V and 8 bases from J; bases unmatched to any gene: 8. This CDR3 has 15 amino acids. The CDR3 sequence: CASTSQGTGDSPLHF. For the CDR3, the DNA is TGTGCCAGCACTTCTCAGGGGACAGGGGATTCACCCCTCCACTTT.

This clonotype turned up a few times. This may stem from a read error, because a much larger clone lies one nucleotide away. The rearrangement links TRBV20-1 to TRBJ1-1, with 7 bases lining up with TRBD1. The trim removed 2 bases at V and 7 bases at J, leaving 4 bases unmatched. The CDR3 has 12 residues. Germline CDR1 and CDR2: DFQATT and SNEGSKA (reference sequence). CDR3 sequence (DNA): TGCAGTGCTAGACAGGGGGGCATTGAAGCTTTCTTT. It codes for CSARQGGIEAFF.

This clonotype has more than one count but fewer than ten. The junction does not match germline at one end; this may be a read error. The chain links TRBV10-3 to TRBJ2-2; TRBD2 might be the D (5 bases). The germline CDR1 and CDR2 sequences are ENHRY and SYGVKD. The CDR3 has 14 amino acids. The CDR3: CAITEGVNTGELFF. The CDR3 region has the DNA TGTGCCATCACTGAGGGAGTGAACACCGGGGAGCTGTTTTTT.

With regard to this clonotype: Possible read error: a much larger clone is one base away. This chain connects TRBV6-2 or TRBV6-3 to TRBJ2-5; D may match TRBD1 or TRBD2 (6 bases each). The CDR3 is made up of 14 amino acids. Looked up from germline, CDR1 is MNHEY and CDR2 is SVGEGT. The CDR3 coding sequence is TGTGCCAGCAGTTATGCGGGACAAGAGGAGACCAAGTACTTC. This sequence encodes CASSYAGQEETKYF.

Points on this clonotype: The junction and the germline gene differ at one end; a read error may be behind it. The V and J genes are TRBV5-5 and TRBJ2-3; the D gene could be TRBD1 or TRBD2 (5 bases each). CDR3 length: 16 residues. The germline V gene has CDR1 SGHKS and CDR2 YYEKEE (reference sequence). The CDR3 DNA follows: TGTCCCAGCAGCTCAAGCCACTTTTCTAGCACAGGTACGCAGTATTTT. Protein product: CPSSSSHFSSTGTQYF.

This clonotype is a singleton in its sample. Without the conserved terminal phenylalanine or tryptophan, this CDR3 likely stems from a read error. The rearrangement links TRBV11-1 to TRBJ2-2, with D unclear. There are 15 residues in the CDR3. V lost 5 bases and J lost 8, with 18 bases in between. CDR1 is SGHAT, CDR2 FQDESV, per germline (reference sequence). The CDR3 DNA is TGTGCCAGCAGCCCTTGGGCTAGTGAGTCAGGGGAGCTGTTTTTA. It translates to CASSPWASESGELFL.

Notes on this clonotype: Being one base from a much bigger clone, this may be a read error. The J gene is TRBJ1-1, the V gene TRBV4-3; D not resolved. Germline assignment: CDR1 LGHNA and CDR2 YSLEER. The CDR3 extends over 14 amino acids. V was trimmed by 0 bases and J by 1 base, leaving 6 bases between them. The CDR3 region has the DNA TGCGCCAGCAGCCAAGATGAGAGGAACACTGAAGCTTTCTTT. Its protein is CASSQDERNTEAFF.

The gene calls are TRBV11-2 and TRBJ1-2; D gene uncertain. This CDR3 region has 15 residues. Germline values: CDR1 SGHAT, CDR2 FQNNGV. Trimming cost V 7 bases and J 3 bases, with 18 bases left between them. In nucleotides, the CDR3 is TGTGCCAGCATCTCCAGGACTGCAGCGGACTATGGCTACACCTTC. Protein product: CASISRTAADYGYTF.

CDR3 DNA: TGTGCCAGCAGCATATCTCGGCTAGCGGGAGGCGACGATGAGCAGTTCTTC. Its translation: CASSISRLAGGDDEQFF. This chain uses TRBV11-1 with TRBJ2-1; 11 bases map to TRBD2. Germline V gene lookup returns CDR1 SGHAT and CDR2 FQDESV (reference sequence). The CDR3 is made up of 17 amino acids. V shed 5 bases and J 8 bases; nucleotides not matched to a gene: 14.

The chain joins TRBV13 to TRBJ2-1; D might be TRBD2 (6 bases). CDR1 and CDR2 (germline): PRHDT, FYEKMQ (reference sequence). The CDR3 consists of 12 residues. V was shortened by 5 bases and J by 6 bases, with 8 bases between the two germline ends. The CDR3 DNA reads TGTGCCAGCAGCCGGGACTGCAATGAGCAGTTCTTC. It yields the protein CASSRDCNEQFF.

Remarks on this clonotype: Here the CDR3 omits its conserved ending phenylalanine or tryptophan, so a read error is the likely source. This chain joins TRBV6-5 and TRBJ1-5; the D gene is possibly TRBD1 (5 bases). Germline CDR1 is MNHEY and CDR2 is SVGAGI. This CDR3 spans 19 amino acids. CDR3 region: CASITSAGSINGSNQSQHV. DNA of the CDR3: TGTGCCAGCATCACCAGCGCAGGGTCGATTAATGGCAGCAATCAGTCCCAGCATGTT.

This clonotype appeared a single time. J is TRBJ2-1 and V is TRBV7-2; D is perhaps TRBD2 (7 bases). Between the trimmed V and J ends, which lost 5 bases and 5 bases, there was a span of 34 bases. The CDR3 is 21 amino acids. Germline CDR1 is SGHTA and CDR2 is FQGNSA. The CDR3 spells CASSPRAGADLWAGDHNEQFF. The CDR3 region has the DNA TGTGCCAGCAGCCCCCGGGCGGGGGCTGATTTATGGGCGGGAGACCACAATGAGCAGTTCTTC.